This T cell receptor beta chain emerged from a study of blood T cell repertoires in COVID-19. Across the study: T cells, B-cell-depleted T cells, or PBMCs supplied cDNA or gDNA.

The germline V and J ends were trimmed by 2 bases and 11 bases, with 16 bases remaining between them. This CDR3 spans 14 amino acids. Germline assignment: CDR1 KGHSH and CDR2 LQKENI. The Seattle patients, enrolled during active infection, were followed longitudinally. Authors' processing steps: Nucleated cell counts were estimated from reference gene primer amplification. Here immunoSEQ multiplex PCR was the method, and the copy in TCRdb shows in-frame clones only, minus some. Clonal size and the V and J genes are those of that table, whereas D and trimming came from the DNA. The sample holds some 240,000 clones, roughly 76% seen once.

The source is a woman older than 75 with COVID-19, enrolled during active disease. The specimen was peripheral blood. The V and J genes are TRBV18 and TRBJ1-5, with unresolved D. The CDR3 nucleotides read TGTGCCAGCTCACCAACGAACAGCGGAGGGACCCAGCATTTT. Protein product: CASSPTNSGGTQHF.